One sample yielded the 11 T cell receptor beta chains listed below, sequenced in a study of OX40 agonist ivuxolimab in advanced cancers. Produced via immunoSEQ multiplex PCR; TCRdb's table is partial and in-frame only. This sample carries 96,000 or so clones, 70% to 85% of them seen once, and the ten largest clones take under 7%. The sequencing here drew on CD4+ or CD8+ T cells sorted from blood, taken in a trial of the OX40 agonist ivuxolimab. The receptors derive from an adult with an advanced solid tumor such as melanoma, head and neck, liver or kidney cancer.

As DNA, the CDR3 is TGTGCCAGCAGCCCGCCGGCTGAGGCTGAAAAACTGTTTTTT. It translates to CASSPPAEAEKLFF. The chain links TRBV7-9 to TRBJ1-4; D uncertain. Between the trimmed V and J ends, which lost 5 bases and 7 bases, there was a span of 14 bases. The germline CDR1 and CDR2 sequences are SEHNR and FQNEAQ (reference sequence). This CDR3 comprises 14 residues.

The rearrangement links TRBV6-1 to TRBJ1-5; 7 bases match TRBD1. V was pared by 3 bases and J by 5 bases, with 7 bases of the junction left unmatched. The length of the CDR3 is 15 residues. Looked up from germline, CDR1 is MNHNS and CDR2 is SASEGT. The CDR3 DNA reads as TGTGCCAGCAGTGAGAGGGGACAGTTTGATCAGCCCCAGCATTTT. Protein sequence: CASSERGQFDQPQHF.

The genes are TRBV27 and TRBJ2-2; 7 bases map to TRBD1. This CDR3 is 16 amino acids long. Trimming at V came to 2 bases and at J to 7 bases, leaving 10 bases not matched to a gene. The V gene's germline CDR1 is MNHEY and CDR2 SMNVEV (reference sequence). CDR3 sequence reads: CASSLEGALSSGELFF. In nucleotides, the CDR3 is TGTGCCAGCAGTTTAGAGGGGGCGCTTTCTAGCGGGGAGCTGTTTTTT.

The chain carries TRBV19 and TRBJ2-1, with TRBD1 matching 10 bases. The V segment lost 1 base and the J segment 5 bases; nucleotides outside the gene matches: 5. CDR1 is LNHDA, CDR2 SQIVND, per germline (reference sequence). The CDR3 spans 16 residues. CDR3: CASSIVAGTGDNEQFF. In DNA form, the CDR3 reads TGTGCCAGTAGTATAGTAGCGGGGACAGGGGACAATGAGCAGTTCTTC.

The rearrangement links TRBV12-5 to TRBJ2-3; TRBD2 is a possible D gene (6 bases). V was trimmed by 5 bases and J by 2 bases, leaving 8 bases between them. Germline V lookup: CDR1 LGHNT, CDR2 FRNRAP. CDR3 size: 13 residues. The CDR3 DNA follows: TGTGCTAGTGGTGGGGGGAACACAGATACGCAGTATTTT. Translation gives CASGGGNTDTQYF.

V gene TRBV5-6 combines with J gene TRBJ1-1, with TRBD1 matching 7 bases. With V trimmed by 4 bases and J by 4 bases, 7 bases remained unmatched. The CDR3 has 14 residues. In germline, CDR1 is SGHDT, CDR2 YYEEEE. CDR3 nucleotide sequence: TGTGCCAGCAGCCCTACAGGGGTCCCCACTGAAGCTTTCTTT. Protein sequence: CASSPTGVPTEAFF.

The chain couples TRBV5-6 to TRBJ1-4; 9 bases fit TRBD1. Unmatched junction bases numbered 4, after V lost 5 bases and J lost 2 bases. Germline V gives CDR1 SGHDT, CDR2 YYEEEE. This CDR3 is built from 15 residues. The CDR3 loop is CASRYRGLTNEKLFF. CDR3 coding DNA: TGTGCCAGCAGGTACAGGGGGCTTACTAATGAAAAACTGTTTTTT.

The J gene is TRBJ2-5, the V gene TRBV4-2; 12 nucleotides align to TRBD2. Trimming at V came to 4 bases and at J to 3 bases, leaving 0 bases not matched to a gene. This CDR3 spans 14 amino acids. CDR1 and CDR2 from the germline V gene are LGHNA and YNFKEQ. In DNA form, the CDR3 reads TGTGCCAGCAGCCGGACTAGCGGGGAAGAGACCCAGTACTTC. Amino acids: CASSRTSGEETQYF.

The genes are TRBV5-1 and TRBJ2-3, with TRBD2 matching 7 bases. This CDR3 contains 15 residues. Germline V gene data show CDR1 as SGHRS and CDR2 as YFSETQ. The junction had 8 bases not matched to a gene; V was cut back by 4 bases and J by 3 bases. Here the CDR3 reads CASSLKRGGTDTQYF. As DNA, the CDR3 is TGCGCCAGCAGCCTTAAGCGGGGAGGGACAGATACGCAGTATTTT.

The chain carries TRBV11-2 and TRBJ2-1; D perhaps matches TRBD2 (6 bases). This CDR3 spans 15 amino acids. The germline V gene encodes CDR1 SGHAT and CDR2 FQNNGV. Trimming took off 11 bases at V and 1 base at J, with 18 bases between the two ends. The chain's CDR3 is CASISGLPSYNEQFF. As DNA, the CDR3 is TGTGCCTCGATATCGGGACTCCCATCCTACAATGAGCAGTTCTTC.

The table lists this clone with a count of one. The chain combines TRBV21-1 with TRBJ1-1; the table gives TRBD1 as D, unverified against the DNA. TRBV21-1 is shown as a pseudogene. The CDR3 has 16 residues. The CDR3 bases are TGTGCCAGCAGCAAGGACAGCCAGCCTCTGAACACTGAAGCTTTCTTT. As protein: CASSKDSQPLNTEAFF.